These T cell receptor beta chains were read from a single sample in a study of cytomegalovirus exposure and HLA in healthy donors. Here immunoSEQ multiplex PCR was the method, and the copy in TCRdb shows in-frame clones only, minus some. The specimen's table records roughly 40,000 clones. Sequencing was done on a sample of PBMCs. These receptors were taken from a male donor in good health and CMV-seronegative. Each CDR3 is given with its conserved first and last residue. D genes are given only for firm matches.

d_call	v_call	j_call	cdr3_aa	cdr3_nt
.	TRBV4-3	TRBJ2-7	CASSQDLGGAAYEQYF	TGCGCCAGCAGCCAAGATCTTGGGGGGGCTGCCTACGAGCAGTACTTC
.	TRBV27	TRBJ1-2	CASSLSQGFYGYTF	TGTGCCAGCAGTTTATCTCAGGGGTTTTATGGCTACACCTTC
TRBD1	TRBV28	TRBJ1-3	CASSFGTGSTIYF	TGTGCCAGCAGTTTCGGGACAGGGAGCACCATATATTTT
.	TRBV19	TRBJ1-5	CASSNRQRVDQPQHF	TGTGCCAGTAGCAATCGACAGCGGGTCGACCAGCCCCAGCATTTT
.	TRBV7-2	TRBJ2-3	CASSSQPRTDTQYF	TGTGCCAGCAGCTCCCAACCTAGGACAGATACGCAGTATTTT
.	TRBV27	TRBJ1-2	CASSAFRDYGYTF	TGTGCCAGCAGTGCCTTCAGGGACTATGGCTACACCTTC
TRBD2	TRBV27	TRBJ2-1	CASSQLAGGANEQFF	TGTGCCAGCAGTCAACTAGCGGGAGGCGCCAATGAGCAGTTCTTC
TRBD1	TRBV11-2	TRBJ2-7	CASSPQRQGRYEQYF	TGTGCCAGCAGCCCCCAGCGACAGGGCCGATACGAGCAGTACTTC
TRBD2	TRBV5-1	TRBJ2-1	CASSLGSGRGTEQFF	TGCGCCAGCAGCTTGGGTAGCGGGAGGGGTACTGAGCAGTTCTTC
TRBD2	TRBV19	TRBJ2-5	CASSIHTTSGQETQYF	TGTGCCAGTAGTATCCATACGACTAGCGGCCAAGAGACCCAGTACTTC
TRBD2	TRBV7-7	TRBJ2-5	CASSPGTSRETQYF	TGTGCTAGCAGCCCGGGGACTAGCAGAGAGACCCAGTACTTC
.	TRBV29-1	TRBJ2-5	CSVARRLVRERETQYF	TGCAGCGTTGCGAGGAGACTAGTTCGTGAGAGAGAGACCCAGTACTTC
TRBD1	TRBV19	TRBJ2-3	CASSPRTGRDTQYF	TGTGCCAGTAGTCCCAGGACAGGGAGAGATACGCAGTATTTT
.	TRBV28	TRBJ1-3	CASRGISGNTIYF	TGTGCCAGCAGGGGCATCTCTGGAAACACCATATATTTT
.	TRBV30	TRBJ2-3	CAWSNAGLSGDTQYF	TGTGCCTGGAGTAACGCGGGCCTCTCCGGGGATACGCAGTATTTT
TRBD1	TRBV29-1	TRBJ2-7	CSVLGQDSEQYF	TGCAGCGTTTTGGGACAGGATTCCGAGCAGTACTTC
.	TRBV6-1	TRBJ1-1	CASSVDRDTEAFF	TGTGCCAGCAGTGTCGACCGGGACACTGAAGCTTTCTTT
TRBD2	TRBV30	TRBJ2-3	CAWRPSGRTDTQYF	TGTGCCTGGAGGCCTAGCGGGAGGACAGATACGCAGTATTTT
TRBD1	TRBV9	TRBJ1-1	CASSVRTGVMNTEAFF	TGTGCCAGCAGCGTAAGGACAGGGGTCATGAACACTGAAGCTTTCTTT
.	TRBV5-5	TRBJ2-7	CASSLGGSSYEQYF	TGTGCCAGCAGCTTGGGGGGCAGCTCCTACGAGCAGTACTTC
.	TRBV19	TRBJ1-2	CASGTGYGYTF	TGTGCCAGTGGAACGGGCTATGGCTACACCTTC
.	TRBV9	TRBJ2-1	CASSVEEDEQFF	TGTGCCAGCAGCGTAGAAGAGGATGAGCAGTTCTTC
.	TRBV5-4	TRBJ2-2	CASSLLTGELFF	TGTGCCAGCAGCCTCCTCACCGGGGAGCTGTTTTTT
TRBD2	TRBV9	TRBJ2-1	CASSVSGSSGGSSDNEQFF	TGTGCCAGCAGCGTAAGTGGGTCTAGCGGAGGGAGCTCCGACAATGAGCAGTTCTTC
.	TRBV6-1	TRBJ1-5	CASSGVIGQPQHF	TGTGCCAGCAGCGGGGTAATCGGGCAGCCCCAGCATTTT
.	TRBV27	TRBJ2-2	CASSRGSGELFF	TGTGCCAGCAGTAGAGGTTCCGGGGAGCTGTTTTTT
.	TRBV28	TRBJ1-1	CASSATVNTEAFF	TGTGCCAGCAGTGCGACAGTGAACACTGAAGCTTTCTTT
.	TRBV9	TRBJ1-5	CASSNSNQPQHF	TGTGCCAGCAGTAATAGCAATCAGCCCCAGCATTTT